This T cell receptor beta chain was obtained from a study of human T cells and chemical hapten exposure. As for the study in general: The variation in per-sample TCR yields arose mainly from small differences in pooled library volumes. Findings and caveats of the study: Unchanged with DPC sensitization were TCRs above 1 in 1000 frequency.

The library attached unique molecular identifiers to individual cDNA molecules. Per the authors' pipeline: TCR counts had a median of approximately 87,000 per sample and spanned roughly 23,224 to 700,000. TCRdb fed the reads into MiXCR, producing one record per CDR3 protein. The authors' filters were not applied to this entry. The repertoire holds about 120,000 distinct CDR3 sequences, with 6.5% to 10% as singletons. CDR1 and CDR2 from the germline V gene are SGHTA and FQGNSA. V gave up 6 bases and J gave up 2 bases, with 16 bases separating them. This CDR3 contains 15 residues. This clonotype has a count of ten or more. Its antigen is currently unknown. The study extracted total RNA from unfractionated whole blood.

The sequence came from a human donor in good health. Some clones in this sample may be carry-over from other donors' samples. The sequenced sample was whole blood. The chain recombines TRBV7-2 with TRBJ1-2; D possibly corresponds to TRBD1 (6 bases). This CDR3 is CASSQGGTVNYGYTF. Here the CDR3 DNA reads TGTGCCAGCAGTCAAGGGGGAACCGTAAACTATGGCTACACCTTC.